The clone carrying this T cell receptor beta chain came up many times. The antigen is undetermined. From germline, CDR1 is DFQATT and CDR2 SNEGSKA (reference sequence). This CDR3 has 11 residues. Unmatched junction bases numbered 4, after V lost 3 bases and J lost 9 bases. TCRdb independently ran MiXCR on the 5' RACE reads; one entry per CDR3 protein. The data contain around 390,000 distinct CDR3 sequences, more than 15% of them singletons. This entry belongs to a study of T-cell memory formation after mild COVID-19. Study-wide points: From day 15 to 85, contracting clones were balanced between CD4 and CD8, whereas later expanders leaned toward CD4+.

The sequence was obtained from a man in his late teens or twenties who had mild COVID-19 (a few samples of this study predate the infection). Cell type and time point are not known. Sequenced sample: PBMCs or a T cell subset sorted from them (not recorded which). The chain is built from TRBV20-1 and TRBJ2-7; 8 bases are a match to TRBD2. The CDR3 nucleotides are TGCAGTGCTAGCGGGGGGGAGGTGCAGTACTTC. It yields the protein CSASGGEVQYF.